This T cell receptor (beta chain) emerged from a study of cytotoxic CD8 clonotypes in ibrutinib-treated CLL. Looking at the study overall: Median treatment time before response sampling was eleven to twelve months, range 6 to 36. General observations from the study: Clonality (at baseline) was higher than in age-matched healthy donors and tracked circulating CD8+ T-cell counts. Once treatment began, public clonotypes, which were uncommon, contracted or stayed stable.

The data were produced by immunoSEQ multiplex PCR, yet TCRdb's version contains in-frame clones alone and is incomplete. The repertoire has 200,000 to 250,000 clones, around 70% of them found once; the top ten carry 5.5% to 6%. Remarks on this clone: As yet, its antigen is unknown.

V shed 0 bases, J shed 6 bases, and the junction held 11 bases outside the gene matches. Germline V gene lookup returns CDR1 SGDLS and CDR2 YYNGEE. The CDR3 is 18 residues long. The source was PBMCs, collected after 12 months of ibrutinib treatment. The chain carries TRBV9 and TRBJ1-6, with 8 bases identical to TRBD1. This TCR derives from a human donor with chronic lymphocytic leukemia. DNA for the CDR3: TGTGCCAGCAGCGTAGCTACCTGGGAAACAGGGGGTAATTCACCCCTCCACTTT. Translated, it gives CASSVATWETGGNSPLHF.